One T cell receptor beta chain is described in this entry. These data are taken from a study of control samples from healthy donors and cancer patients. TCRdb's copy holds only in-frame clones and misses some; the assay was immunoSEQ multiplex PCR. The sample contains 1,500 to 2,500 clones, 60% to 85% of which appear only once. This clonotype was sampled from a female donor with lung cancer. The sample comprised formalin-fixed, paraffin-embedded tissue.

The CDR3 nucleotides read TGTGCCAGTAGGCCGACAGGGGGCCGCCAGCCCCAGCATTTT. Its translation: CASRPTGGRQPQHF. This sequence joins TRBV19 and TRBJ1-5; TRBD1 agrees at 10 bases. Looked up from germline, CDR1 is LNHDA and CDR2 is SQIVND (reference sequence). The CDR3 is 14 amino acids. Trimming at V came to 6 bases and at J to 7 bases, leaving 6 bases not matched to a gene.